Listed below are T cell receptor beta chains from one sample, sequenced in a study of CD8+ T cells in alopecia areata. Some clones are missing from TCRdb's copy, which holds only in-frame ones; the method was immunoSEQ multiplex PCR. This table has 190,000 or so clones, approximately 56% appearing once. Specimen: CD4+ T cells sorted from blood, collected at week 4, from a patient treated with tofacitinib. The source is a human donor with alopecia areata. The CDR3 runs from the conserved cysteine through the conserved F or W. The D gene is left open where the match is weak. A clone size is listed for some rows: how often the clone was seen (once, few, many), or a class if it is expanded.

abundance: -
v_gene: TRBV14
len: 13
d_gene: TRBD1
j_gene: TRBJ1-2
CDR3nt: TGTGCCAGCAGCCTGGGACAGCGCTATGGCTACACCTTC
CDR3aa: CASSLGQRYGYTF

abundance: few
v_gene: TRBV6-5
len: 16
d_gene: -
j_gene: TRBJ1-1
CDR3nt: TGTGCCAGCAGTTACTCGATCCCGGGGGTGAACACTGAAGCTTTCTTT
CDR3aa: CASSYSIPGVNTEAFF

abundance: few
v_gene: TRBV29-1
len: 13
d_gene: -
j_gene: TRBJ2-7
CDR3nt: TGCAGCGTTGAAGGATGGGGGAACTACGAGCAGTACTTC
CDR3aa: CSVEGWGNYEQYF

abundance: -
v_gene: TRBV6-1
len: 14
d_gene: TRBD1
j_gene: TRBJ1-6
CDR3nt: TGTGCCAGCAGTGAACAGGGGGCTGGCTCACCCCTCCACTTT
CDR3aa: CASSEQGAGSPLHF

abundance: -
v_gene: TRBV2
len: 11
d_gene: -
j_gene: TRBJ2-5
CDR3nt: TGTGCCAGCAGTGAAACAGAGACCCAGTACTTC
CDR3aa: CASSETETQYF

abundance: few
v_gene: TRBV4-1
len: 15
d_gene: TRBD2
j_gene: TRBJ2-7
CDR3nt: TGCGCCAGCAGCCAAGGGACTAGCGGGACCTACGAGCAGTACTTC
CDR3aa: CASSQGTSGTYEQYF

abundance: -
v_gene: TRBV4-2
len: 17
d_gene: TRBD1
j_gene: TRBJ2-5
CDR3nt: TGTGCCAGCAGCCAAGGGGTCCGACAGGGGGAACAAGAGACCCAGTACTTC
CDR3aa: CASSQGVRQGEQETQYF

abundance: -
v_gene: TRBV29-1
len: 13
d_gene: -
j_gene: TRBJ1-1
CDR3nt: TGCAGCGTTGTCCGGAGGCTGAACACTGAAGCTTTCTTT
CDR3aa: CSVVRRLNTEAFF

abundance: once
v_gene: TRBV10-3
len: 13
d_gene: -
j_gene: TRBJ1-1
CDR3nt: TGTGCCATCACGGGTCAACTCGGCACTGAAGCTTTCTTT
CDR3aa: CAITGQLGTEAFF

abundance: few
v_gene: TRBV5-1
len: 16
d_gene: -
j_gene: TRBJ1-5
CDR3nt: TGCGCCAGCAGTCCCGGCACAATAGGGAGCAATCAGCCCCAGCATTTT
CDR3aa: CASSPGTIGSNQPQHF

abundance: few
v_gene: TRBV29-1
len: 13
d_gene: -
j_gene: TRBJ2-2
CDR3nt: TGCAGCGTGGGGGTGGGGCACACCGGGGAGCTGTTTTTT
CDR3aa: CSVGVGHTGELFF

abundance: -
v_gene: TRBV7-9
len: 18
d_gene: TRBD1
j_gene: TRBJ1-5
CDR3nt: TGTGCCAGCAGCTTAGGGACAGGCGTTATCCTTGGCAATCAGCCCCAGCATTTT
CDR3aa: CASSLGTGVILGNQPQHF

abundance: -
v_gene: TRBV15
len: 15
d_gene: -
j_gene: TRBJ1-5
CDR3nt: TGTGCCACCAGCACCCATTCGGAACCCAATCAGCCCCAGCATTTT
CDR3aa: CATSTHSEPNQPQHF

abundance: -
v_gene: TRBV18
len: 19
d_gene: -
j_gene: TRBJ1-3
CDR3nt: TGTGCCAGCTCACCACTTCTAAGCCGGGACACAAGGGCTGGAAACACCATATATTTT
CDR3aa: CASSPLLSRDTRAGNTIYF